The T cell receptor beta chain described here comes from a study of human T cells and chemical hapten exposure. Time point in this sample: patch test 1, 2 weeks after DPC sensitization. Described treatment: therapeutic diphenylcyclopropenone sensitization with weekly scalp DPC. Sequencing started from total RNA isolated from unfractionated whole blood. Trimming cost V 6 bases and J 4 bases; bases outside gene matches: 10. CDR3 size: 14 residues. Germline values: CDR1 DFQATT, CDR2 SNEGSKA (reference sequence). In this sample, this clonotype turned up many times. Its antigen is as yet unknown. Study-wide points: Alopecia in the donors means their immune response may deviate from healthy people's.

One entry per CDR3 protein, called by TCRdb with MiXCR from the RACE reads. The top ten clones hold 9.1% of a sample with some 38,000 distinct CDR3 sequences, around 6.4% of them seen once. The sequences come from whole blood, collected in connection with sensitization to the hapten diphenylcyclopropenone (DPC). This TCR was recovered from a young woman with alopecia areata. Some clones in this sample may be carry-over from other donors' samples. The chain carries TRBV20-1 and TRBJ2-7; TRBD1 aligns across 9 bases. The CDR3 loop reads CSADPGQGKYEQYF. The CDR3 DNA is TGCAGTGCGGATCCGGGACAGGGAAAATACGAGCAGTACTTC.